Below, 18 T cell receptor beta chains from the same sample are listed, as sequenced in a study of Ad26.COV2.S vaccination and SARS-CoV-2 variants. Noted treatment: some 20 received Ad26.COV2.S at low or high dose, single or two shots; about five received placebo; per-sample allocation not given. It was on day 63 after the first vaccine or placebo injection that samples were taken. TCRdb's table, derived via immunoSEQ multiplex PCR, lists solely in-frame clones and lacks some. The data show over 450,000 clones, with roughly 87% seen just once and about 1.7% held by the top ten. Sequenced material: peripheral blood, taken in a trial of Ad26.COV2.S vaccine versus placebo. The receptors here all came from a person aged 18-65 years who received the Ad26.COV2.S COVID-19 vaccine or a placebo.

The chain couples TRBV6-1 to TRBJ1-1; D call uncertain. The CDR3 runs 16 residues. Germline V gives CDR1 MNHNS, CDR2 SASEGT. V was trimmed by 0 bases and J by 4 bases, leaving 15 bases between them. CDR3 nucleotides: TGTGCCAGCAGTGAAGCGCGGTTGGGTTTAAGCACTGAAGCTTTCTTT. As protein: CASSEARLGLSTEAFF.

The chain joins TRBV19 to TRBJ2-7, with D possibly TRBD1 on 6 matching bases. Looked up from germline, CDR1 is LNHDA and CDR2 is SQIVND (reference sequence). Trimming stripped 3 bases from V and 3 bases from J, with 12 bases between. This CDR3 is built from 14 residues. CDR3 bases: TGTGCCAGTAGTATGGATACACAGGGCTACGAGCAGTACTTC. Translating gives CASSMDTQGYEQYF.

The rearrangement uses TRBV6-2 or TRBV6-3 and TRBJ1-5; perhaps TRBD1 as D (6 bases). V gave up 5 bases and J gave up 2 bases, with 16 bases separating them. The CDR3 is 16 amino acids. The germline V gene encodes CDR1 MNHEY and CDR2 SVGEGT. The CDR3 loop reads CASSKRGSGGNQPQHF. CDR3 nucleotide sequence: TGTGCCAGCAGTAAGAGGGGGTCTGGGGGCAATCAGCCCCAGCATTTT.

This clone was seen a single time. V gene TRBV5-6 combines with J gene TRBJ2-3, with TRBD2 as a possible D gene (6 bases). This CDR3 contains 14 residues. Germline CDR1 SGHDT, CDR2 YYEEEE. Trimming removed 3 bases at V and 8 bases at J, with 16 bases between. The CDR3 DNA follows: TGTGCCAGCAGCTCCCCAAAGGAGGGCGGTACGCAGTATTTT. This encodes CASSSPKEGGTQYF.

The chain combines TRBV6-1 with TRBJ1-5; 7 nucleotides agree with TRBD1. Trimming removed 1 base from V and 11 bases from J; junction bases left unmatched: 8. There are 14 residues in the CDR3. Germline values: CDR1 MNHNS, CDR2 SASEGT. The CDR3, as DNA: TGTGCCAGCAGTGAAGGACAGGGTCGTGATTCCCAGCATTTT. Encoded protein: CASSEGQGRDSQHF.

The chain has TRBV19 and TRBJ1-5; TRBD1 is a possible D gene (5 bases). The CDR3 has 15 amino acids. Trimming shortened V by 9 bases and J by 1 base, and 16 bases separated the two germline ends. Germline-derived CDR1 and CDR2 are LNHDA and SQIVND (reference sequence). Here the CDR3 DNA reads TGTGCCAGCCAAACGCCGGGGGGGAGCAATCAGCCCCAGCATTTT. Translation: CASQTPGGSNQPQHF. The whole variable domain, remainder taken from reference TRBV19 and TRBJ1-5, is DGGITQSPKYLFRKEGQNVTLSCEQNLNHDAMYWYRQDPGQGLRLIYYSQIVNDFQKGDIAEGYSVSREKKESFPLTVTSAQKNPTAFYLCASQTPGGSNQPQHFGDGTRLSIL.

The chain has TRBV4-2 and TRBJ1-1; a weak D match, TRBD1 (5 bases). V was shortened by 4 bases and J by 1 base, with 22 bases between the two germline ends. The germline gives CDR1 LGHNA, CDR2 YNFKEQ. The CDR3 has 18 residues. Here the CDR3 DNA reads TGTGCCAGCAGCCCCAAGTGGGCCAGACAGTCCCCGAACACTGAAGCTTTCTTT. Translation gives CASSPKWARQSPNTEAFF.

CDR3: CASSYSGHWPPNTGELFF. The CDR3 DNA is TGTGCCAGCAGTTACTCGGGTCATTGGCCCCCGAACACCGGGGAGCTGTTTTTT. This chain links TRBV6-2 or TRBV6-3 with TRBJ2-2; D not resolved. The V and J ends lost 0 bases and 0 bases respectively, with 14 bases between them. The CDR3 contains 18 residues. Germline lookup yields CDR1 MNHEY and CDR2 SVGEGT.

Of note for this clone: At one boundary the junction diverges from the germline segment, which might be a read error. The chain recombines TRBV18 with TRBJ1-2; D uncertain. In germline, CDR1 is KGHSH, CDR2 LQKENI. The CDR3 is 9 amino acids. The DNA of the CDR3 is TGTGCCAGCTCACCACCGCCGGACTTC. Its translation is CASSPPPDF.

CDR3 residues: CASSPSLGMADTQYF. As DNA, the CDR3 is TGCGCCAGCAGCCCTAGTTTGGGGATGGCAGATACGCAGTATTTT. The gene calls are TRBV4-1 and TRBJ2-3; D is unresolved. The CDR3 has 15 residues. In germline, CDR1 is MGHRA, CDR2 YSYEKL. V was pared by 4 bases and J by 4 bases, with 15 bases between.

This clone has more than one count but fewer than ten. V gene TRBV3-1 (or the pseudogene TRBV3-2) combines with J gene TRBJ2-7; D might be TRBD1 or TRBD2, each matching 5 bases. CDR1 and CDR2 from the germline V gene are LGHDT and YNNKEL (reference sequence). The CDR3 is 13 amino acids. V lost 7 bases to trimming and J lost 3 bases, with 13 bases between them. As DNA, the CDR3 is TGTGCCAGCACCCACGGGGCGAACTACGAGCAGTACTTC. Translation gives CASTHGANYEQYF.

J is TRBJ1-4 and V is TRBV7-9; the D gene is possibly TRBD1 (5 bases). V dropped 5 bases and J dropped 8 bases, with 18 bases sitting between them. Germline V CDR1 and CDR2: SEHNR, FQNEAQ (reference sequence). This CDR3 is built from 15 residues. The CDR3 sequence: CASSAPPGPGEKLFF. The CDR3 region has the DNA TGTGCCAGCAGCGCCCCCCCGGGGCCTGGCGAAAAACTGTTTTTT.

The V call is TRBV7-2, the J call TRBJ1-5; no definite D call. V was pared by 4 bases and J by 3 bases, with 10 bases between. The germline V gene has CDR1 SGHTA and CDR2 FQGNSA. This CDR3 has 14 amino acids. In DNA, the CDR3 is TGTGCCAGCAGCTCCCTTGGGGTCAATCAGCCCCAGCATTTT. Protein sequence: CASSSLGVNQPQHF.

Concerning this clone: The sample holds other DNA sequences that translate to the same CDR3. The chain carries TRBV7-3 and TRBJ1-1; no clear D. Trimming left V 2 bases short and J 1 base short, with 5 bases between. The CDR3 totals 13 residues. CDR1 SGHTA and CDR2 FQGTGA come from the germline V gene. The CDR3 DNA reads TGTGCCAGCAGCTTACAAGGGAACACTGAAGCTTTCTTT. It yields the protein CASSLQGNTEAFF.

This clone was seen just once. CDR3 region: CASSFQGSNEQYF. The CDR3 DNA sequence: TGCGCCAGCAGCTTCCAGGGCTCGAACGAGCAGTACTTC. The J gene is TRBJ2-7, the V gene TRBV5-1; tentatively, D is TRBD1 (5 bases). This CDR3 has 13 amino acids. V lost 2 bases to trimming and J lost 5 bases, with 11 bases between them. CDR1 is SGHRS, CDR2 YFSETQ, per germline.

The chain combines TRBV30 with TRBJ2-1; 7 positions match TRBD2. V gave up 2 bases and J gave up 0 bases; unmatched junction bases: 4. The CDR3 loop spans 15 amino acids. Germline-derived CDR1 and CDR2 are GTSNPN and SVGIG (reference sequence). Here the CDR3 DNA reads TGTGCCTGGAGTACACGCGGGAGCTCCTACAATGAGCAGTTCTTC. Amino acid sequence: CAWSTRGSSYNEQFF.

This sequence joins TRBV11-1 and TRBJ2-3, with a possible D match to TRBD1 (5 bases). The germline V gene encodes CDR1 SGHAT and CDR2 FQDESV (reference sequence). This CDR3 contains 16 residues. Trimming left V 2 bases short and J 2 bases short, with 14 bases between. CDR3 bases: TGTGCCAGCAGCTTAAGTAGGGGTTGGTCCACAGATACGCAGTATTTT. As protein: CASSLSRGWSTDTQYF.

This clone was seen once. The J gene is TRBJ1-1, the V gene TRBV19; a weak D match, TRBD1 (6 bases). Germline V gene sequence: CDR1 LNHDA, CDR2 SQIVND (reference sequence). Trimming removed 1 base from V and 10 bases from J, with 10 bases in between. CDR3 length: 12 amino acids. The CDR3 loop is CASSIGGDTAFF. The CDR3 DNA reads as TGTGCCAGTAGTATAGGTGGGGACACAGCTTTCTTT.